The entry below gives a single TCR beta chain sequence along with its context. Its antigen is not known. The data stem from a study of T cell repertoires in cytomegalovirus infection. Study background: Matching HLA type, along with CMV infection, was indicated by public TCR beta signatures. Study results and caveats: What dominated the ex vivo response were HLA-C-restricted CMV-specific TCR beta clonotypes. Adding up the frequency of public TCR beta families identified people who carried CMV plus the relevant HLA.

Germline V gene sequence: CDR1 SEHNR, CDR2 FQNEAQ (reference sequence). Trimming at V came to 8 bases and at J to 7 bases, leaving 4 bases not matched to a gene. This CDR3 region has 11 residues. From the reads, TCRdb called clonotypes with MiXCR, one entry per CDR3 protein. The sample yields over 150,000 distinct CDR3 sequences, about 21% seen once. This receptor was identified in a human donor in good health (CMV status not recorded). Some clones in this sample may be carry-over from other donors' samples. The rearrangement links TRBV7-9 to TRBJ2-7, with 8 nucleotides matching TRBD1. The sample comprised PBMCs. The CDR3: CASGQGWEQYF. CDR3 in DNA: TGTGCCAGCGGACAGGGATGGGAGCAGTACTTC.